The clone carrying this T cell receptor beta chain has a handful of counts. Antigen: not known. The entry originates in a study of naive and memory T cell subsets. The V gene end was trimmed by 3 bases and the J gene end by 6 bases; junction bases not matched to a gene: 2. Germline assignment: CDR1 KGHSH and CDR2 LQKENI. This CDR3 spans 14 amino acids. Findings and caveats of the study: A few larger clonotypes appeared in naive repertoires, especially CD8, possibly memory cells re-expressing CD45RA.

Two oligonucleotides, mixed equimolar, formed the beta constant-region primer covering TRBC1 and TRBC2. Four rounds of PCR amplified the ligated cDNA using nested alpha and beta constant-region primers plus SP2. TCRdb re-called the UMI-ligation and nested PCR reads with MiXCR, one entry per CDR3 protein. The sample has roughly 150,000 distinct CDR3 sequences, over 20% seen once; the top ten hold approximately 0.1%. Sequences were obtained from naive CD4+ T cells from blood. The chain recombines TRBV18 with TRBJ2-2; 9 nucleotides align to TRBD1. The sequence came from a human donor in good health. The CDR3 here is CASSPDRGAGELFF. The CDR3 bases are TGTGCCAGCTCACCGGACAGGGGAGCCGGGGAGCTGTTTTTT.